The present TCR beta chain was sequenced within a study of human T cells and chemical hapten exposure. MiXCR, applied by TCRdb to the RACE reads, yields one record per CDR3 protein. The data show roughly 180,000 distinct CDR3 sequences, approximately 20% seen once. Comment on this clonotype: At one end the junction does not follow the germline gene, possibly because of a read error.

Germline loops: CDR1 SGHRS, CDR2 YFSETQ. The CDR3 totals 16 residues. The time point denotes: patch test 1, 2 weeks after DPC sensitization. Indicated treatment: therapeutic diphenylcyclopropenone sensitization with weekly scalp DPC. This sequence joins TRBV5-1 and TRBJ2-1, with TRBD2 matching 9 bases. This sequence was found in a woman in her 50s with alopecia areata. Some clones in this sample may be carry-over from other donors' samples. The sample was whole blood, taken in connection with sensitization to the hapten diphenylcyclopropenone (DPC). CDR3 in amino acids: CASSSTSGSSYNEQFF. CDR3 bases: TGTGCCAGCAGCTCGACTAGCGGCAGCTCCTACAATGAGCAGTTCTTC.